These T cell receptor beta chains were read from a single sample in a study of cytomegalovirus exposure and HLA in healthy donors. Libraries were prepared by immunoSEQ multiplex PCR; TCRdb keeps only in-frame clonotypes and omits some of them. The sample contains about 330,000 clones, 87% of which appear only once. The sequenced sample consisted of PBMCs. The receptor source for this set is a woman younger than 45 in good health and CMV-seropositive. Each CDR3 is given with its conserved first and last residue. D genes are given only for firm matches. Clone size, where shown, is once, few, many, or a class for clones that have expanded.

d_gene: -
j_gene: TRBJ1-2
abundance: -
v_gene: TRBV27
CDR3nt: TGTGCCAGCAGTCCCGGCCGGGTTAACTATGGCTACACCTTC
CDR3aa: CASSPGRVNYGYTF

d_gene: -
j_gene: TRBJ2-7
abundance: once
v_gene: TRBV28
CDR3nt: TGTGCCAGCAGGGCTGGTGGAAAGAACGGCTACGAGCAGTACTTC
CDR3aa: CASRAGGKNGYEQYF

d_gene: -
j_gene: TRBJ1-2
abundance: -
v_gene: TRBV7-9
CDR3nt: TGTGCCAGCAGCTACACGGGGAGCGGCTATGGCTACACCTTC
CDR3aa: CASSYTGSGYGYTF

d_gene: -
j_gene: TRBJ1-1
abundance: -
v_gene: TRBV18
CDR3nt: TGTGCCAGCTCACCAGGACCCCCAGGGACCCTGAACACTGAAGCTTTCTTT
CDR3aa: CASSPGPPGTLNTEAFF

d_gene: -
j_gene: TRBJ2-2
abundance: -
v_gene: TRBV2
CDR3nt: TGTGCCAGCAGTGAGTCGTGGACCGGGGAGCTGTTTTTT
CDR3aa: CASSESWTGELFF

d_gene: TRBD2
j_gene: TRBJ2-7
abundance: -
v_gene: TRBV7-3
CDR3nt: TGTGCCAGCAGCCAAGGGCTAGCGGGACGTGGCGAGCAGTACTTC
CDR3aa: CASSQGLAGRGEQYF

d_gene: -
j_gene: TRBJ1-5
abundance: -
v_gene: TRBV7-2
CDR3nt: TGTGCCAGCAGCTTACAGGGTAATCAGCCCCAGCATTTT
CDR3aa: CASSLQGNQPQHF

d_gene: -
j_gene: TRBJ2-2
abundance: -
v_gene: TRBV27
CDR3nt: TGTGCCAGCAGTCCCGGGACATTGCAGAACACCGGGGAGCTGTTTTTT
CDR3aa: CASSPGTLQNTGELFF

d_gene: -
j_gene: TRBJ1-5
abundance: -
v_gene: TRBV18
CDR3nt: TGTGCCAGCTCACCGAGGGTATCTCAGCCCCAGCATTTT
CDR3aa: CASSPRVSQPQHF

d_gene: -
j_gene: TRBJ2-7
abundance: -
v_gene: TRBV7-9
CDR3nt: TGTGCCAGCAGCTCCGACTCGACAGTAAACTCCTACGAGCAGTACTTC
CDR3aa: CASSSDSTVNSYEQYF

d_gene: -
j_gene: TRBJ1-5
abundance: -
v_gene: TRBV7-6
CDR3nt: TGTGCCAGCAGCTCAGACCTGGATCAGCCCCAGCATTTT
CDR3aa: CASSSDLDQPQHF

d_gene: -
j_gene: TRBJ2-7
abundance: -
v_gene: TRBV4-3
CDR3nt: TGCGCCAGCAGCCAAGACCGGACCCCCTCCTACGAGCAGTACTTC
CDR3aa: CASSQDRTPSYEQYF

d_gene: -
j_gene: TRBJ1-2
abundance: -
v_gene: TRBV6-5
CDR3nt: TGTGCCAGCAGCCGGACAGAGAACTATGGCTACACCTTC
CDR3aa: CASSRTENYGYTF

d_gene: -
j_gene: TRBJ2-2
abundance: -
v_gene: TRBV6-1
CDR3nt: TGTGCCAGCATTCAGGGGAAGGCCGGGGAGCTGTTTTTT
CDR3aa: CASIQGKAGELFF

d_gene: TRBD1
j_gene: TRBJ1-4
abundance: -
v_gene: TRBV5-6
CDR3nt: TGTGCCAGCAGCTCGGGACAGGCGATAAATGAAAAACTGTTTTTT
CDR3aa: CASSSGQAINEKLFF

d_gene: -
j_gene: TRBJ2-1
abundance: -
v_gene: TRBV27
CDR3nt: TGTGCCAGCAGGGGCGGGATTGGGAATGAGCAGTTCTTC
CDR3aa: CASRGGIGNEQFF

d_gene: TRBD2
j_gene: TRBJ2-7
abundance: few
v_gene: TRBV7-8
CDR3nt: TGTGCCAGCAGCGCAACGGGGGGGCCGATCCGCGAGCAGTACTTC
CDR3aa: CASSATGGPIREQYF

d_gene: -
j_gene: TRBJ1-2
abundance: -
v_gene: TRBV7-8
CDR3nt: TGTGCCAGCAGCAGTGCAGGAATTAACTATGGCTACACCTTC
CDR3aa: CASSSAGINYGYTF

d_gene: TRBD1
j_gene: TRBJ2-3
abundance: -
v_gene: TRBV13
CDR3nt: TGTGCCAGCAGCTTAGGACAGGGGATAGGCACAGATACGCAGTATTTT
CDR3aa: CASSLGQGIGTDTQYF

d_gene: -
j_gene: TRBJ2-2
abundance: -
v_gene: TRBV6-5
CDR3nt: TGTGCCAGCAGTTACTCGATACCAGGGAAACCCGGGGAGCTGTTTTTT
CDR3aa: CASSYSIPGKPGELFF

d_gene: -
j_gene: TRBJ2-7
abundance: -
v_gene: TRBV4-1
CDR3nt: TGCGCCAGCAGCCAAGACTGGGGGGAAGGGTTACAGGAGCAGTACTTC
CDR3aa: CASSQDWGEGLQEQYF

d_gene: TRBD2
j_gene: TRBJ2-3
abundance: -
v_gene: TRBV5-4
CDR3nt: TGTGCCAGCAGCGCTGCGGGACTAGCGGGACCCACAGATACGCAGTATTTT
CDR3aa: CASSAAGLAGPTDTQYF

d_gene: TRBD2
j_gene: TRBJ2-1
abundance: -
v_gene: TRBV5-1
CDR3nt: TGCGCCAGCAGCTTTAGCGGGAGGGCCAATCCTTCTGAGCAGTTCTTC
CDR3aa: CASSFSGRANPSEQFF

d_gene: -
j_gene: TRBJ2-3
abundance: -
v_gene: TRBV5-1
CDR3nt: TGCGCCAGCAGCTTGTCCAGCGGCACAGATACGCAGTATTTT
CDR3aa: CASSLSSGTDTQYF

d_gene: TRBD2
j_gene: TRBJ2-7
abundance: -
v_gene: TRBV30
CDR3nt: TGTGCCTGGAGCTCGGGATCAGTCGGGGGGGCCCCCTACGAGCAGTACTTC
CDR3aa: CAWSSGSVGGAPYEQYF

d_gene: -
j_gene: TRBJ1-5
abundance: -
v_gene: TRBV5-4
CDR3nt: TGTGCCAGCAGCTTGAGGGGTAGCAATCAGCCCCAGCATTTT
CDR3aa: CASSLRGSNQPQHF

d_gene: -
j_gene: TRBJ2-5
abundance: once
v_gene: TRBV4-2
CDR3nt: TGTGCCAGCAGCCAAGAAGAGGGCTTAGGGCAAGAGACCCAGTACTTC
CDR3aa: CASSQEEGLGQETQYF

d_gene: -
j_gene: TRBJ2-5
abundance: -
v_gene: TRBV4-1
CDR3nt: TGCGCCAGCAGCCAAGCCGGGGACATGGAGTGGGAGACCCAGTACTTC
CDR3aa: CASSQAGDMEWETQYF

d_gene: -
j_gene: TRBJ2-7
abundance: -
v_gene: TRBV7-9
CDR3nt: TGTGCCAGCAGCTTATCGTACGAGCAGTACTTC
CDR3aa: CASSLSYEQYF